Following are 25 T cell receptor beta chains from one sample sequenced in a study of radiation and T cells in renal cell carcinoma. Treatment meaning: 15 Gy SBRT to primary tumor, nephrectomy 4 weeks later. The assay was immunoSEQ multiplex PCR, and TCRdb's table has in-frame clones only and misses some. The repertoire holds roughly 23,000 clones, with about 50% as singletons. The sample here was tumor tissue, taken from a patient whose treatment included radiotherapy and nephrectomy. Every receptor here comes from a woman between 45 and 65 years old with renal cell carcinoma.

This clone was detected only a few times. This sequence joins TRBV6-5 and TRBJ1-2, with 9 positions matching TRBD1. The J segment lost 8 bases and the V segment lost 0 bases, leaving 4 bases of the junction unmatched. The CDR3 runs to 14 residues. Per germline, CDR1 MNHEY and CDR2 SVGAGI. The CDR3 spells CASSYSRTGDGYTF. The CDR3 DNA reads TGTGCCAGCAGTTACTCTAGGACAGGGGACGGCTACACCTTC.

The chain couples TRBV5-4 to TRBJ2-1; 10 bases fit TRBD2. Germline trimming cut 4 bases from V and 6 bases from J; bases unmatched to any gene: 7. The CDR3 extends over 15 amino acids. Germline V gene data show CDR1 as SGHNT and CDR2 as YYREEE (reference sequence). The CDR3 sequence: CASSQRGGSGNEQFF. The CDR3, as DNA: TGTGCCAGCAGCCAGCGGGGGGGTTCGGGCAATGAGCAGTTCTTC. The full variable domain, with the rest looked up from reference TRBV5-4 and TRBJ2-1, is ETGVTQSPTHLIKTRGQQVTLRCSSQSGHNTVSWYQQALGQGPQFIFQYYREEENGRGNFPPRFSGLQFPNYSSELNVNALELDDSALYLCASSQRGGSGNEQFFGPGTRLTVL.

For this clone: Sequence at one end of the junction differs from germline and may be a read error. This chain connects TRBV7-9 to TRBJ2-6; D unresolved. This CDR3 has 17 residues. Germline V gene lookup returns CDR1 SEHNR and CDR2 FQNEAQ (reference sequence). CDR3 in amino acids: CASSQDRRMAGANVLTF. CDR3 DNA: TGCGCCAGCAGCCAAGATCGACGGATGGCTGGGGCCAACGTCCTGACTTTC.

This clone is termed medium-sized. This CDR3 is also generated by other DNA sequences in the sample. V is TRBV4-3 and J is TRBJ1-1, with D unclear. Germline assignment: CDR1 LGHNA and CDR2 YSLEER. The CDR3 length is 16 residues. Trimming removed 0 bases from V and 0 bases from J, with 11 bases in between. The CDR3 region is CASSQDRRGMNTEAFF. CDR3 nucleotide sequence: TGCGCCAGCAGCCAAGACCGGCGAGGGATGAACACTGAAGCTTTCTTT.

With respect to this clone: Germline is not matched at one junction end, which may reflect a read error. V is TRBV6-5 and J is TRBJ2-4, with a tentative D call TRBD2 (7 bases). The CDR3 extends over 12 amino acids. Looked up from germline, CDR1 is MNHEY and CDR2 is SVGAGI. The CDR3 sequence is CASSYSGGPLSF. DNA of the CDR3: TGTGCCAGCAGTTACTCGGGGGGGCCCCTGTCCTTC.

The rearrangement joins TRBV7-3 to TRBJ2-7, with a possible D match to TRBD2 (6 bases). Germline V gene sequence: CDR1 SGHTA, CDR2 FQGTGA. The CDR3 runs to 14 residues. V lost 3 bases, J lost 5 bases, and 14 bases lay in between. DNA for the CDR3: TGTGCCAGCAGCTTTCTTGGAGGGTCGGACGAGCAGTACTTC. Amino acid sequence: CASSFLGGSDEQYF.

This sequence joins TRBV9 and TRBJ2-3, with D unclear. The ends were cut back, 1 base at V and 2 bases at J, with 11 bases in the middle. The CDR3 is made up of 15 amino acids. The germline V gene encodes CDR1 SGDLS and CDR2 YYNGEE. The CDR3 nucleotides read TGTGCCAGCAGCGTATACCCCCTTCCCACAGATACGCAGTATTTT. The encoded protein is CASSVYPLPTDTQYF.

V usage is TRBV7-2 and J usage is TRBJ2-5; D is unresolved. CDR1 is SGHTA and CDR2 is FQGNSA in the germline V gene. The V end lost 7 bases, the J end lost 1 base, and 10 bases lay between the germline ends. This CDR3 is built from 13 residues. This chain's CDR3 is CASTSRLQETQYF. CDR3 DNA sequence: TGTGCCAGCACCTCCCGCCTCCAAGAGACCCAGTACTTC.

The DNA of the CDR3 is TGCGCCAGCAGCTTGCTCGGACAGGGAATGAATGGAAACACCATATATTTT. It translates to CASSLLGQGMNGNTIYF. This rearrangement joins TRBV5-1 to TRBJ1-3, with TRBD1 matching 8 bases. The CDR3 contains 17 residues. In germline, CDR1 is SGHRS, CDR2 YFSETQ. The junction had 9 bases not matched to a gene; V was cut back by 1 base and J by 3 bases.

This clone was seen a few times. The chain uses TRBV4-1 and TRBJ1-5; D might be TRBD1 (5 bases). Trimming removed 4 bases from V and 0 bases from J, with 13 bases in between. This CDR3 comprises 16 residues. CDR1 is MGHRA and CDR2 is YSYEKL in the germline V gene. The CDR3 nucleotides read TGCGCCAGCAGCCTGTTGGCAGGGAATAGCAATCAGCCCCAGCATTTT. Translated, it gives CASSLLAGNSNQPQHF.

The chain employs TRBV19 and TRBJ2-7; 10 nucleotides agree with TRBD1. CDR1 LNHDA and CDR2 SQIVND come from the germline V gene (reference sequence). With V trimmed by 7 bases and J by 3 bases, 6 bases remained unmatched. This CDR3 spans 14 amino acids. CDR3 amino acids: CASTGGTGVYEQYF. The CDR3 region has the DNA TGTGCCAGTACCGGCGGGACAGGGGTCTACGAGCAGTACTTC.

This clone was seen more than once but under ten times. The CDR3 region has the DNA TGTGCCAGTAGTATAGAAAGCGGGGCTGTGGGCAATCAGCCCCAGCATTTT. Translated, it gives CASSIESGAVGNQPQHF. This chain links TRBV19 with TRBJ1-5; D is possibly TRBD1 (5 bases). The CDR3 consists of 17 residues. Germline assignment: CDR1 LNHDA and CDR2 SQIVND (reference sequence). Trimming pared 0 bases from V and 2 bases from J, leaving 14 bases between.

The chain recombines TRBV5-5 with TRBJ1-1; D unresolved. CDR3 size: 13 residues. Germline V gene data show CDR1 as SGHKS and CDR2 as YYEKEE (reference sequence). V gave up 2 bases and J gave up 0 bases, with 5 bases separating them. CDR3 coding DNA: TGTGCCAGCAGCTTATGGATGAACACTGAAGCTTTCTTT. Translated, it gives CASSLWMNTEAFF.

The rearrangement uses TRBV25-1 and TRBJ2-3; D perhaps matches TRBD2 (7 bases). The germline gives CDR1 MGHDK, CDR2 SYGVNS. The CDR3 covers 15 residues. The V gene lost 3 bases and the J gene lost 3 bases, with 13 bases spanning the gap. DNA of the CDR3: TGTGCCAGCAGTGAGCCAGGGGAGGGGACAGATACGCAGTATTTT. Protein sequence: CASSEPGEGTDTQYF. The full variable domain, rest sourced from reference TRBV25-1 and TRBJ2-3, is EADIYQTPRYLVIGTGKKITLECSQTMGHDKMYWYQQDPGMELHLIHYSYGVNSTEKGDLSSESTVSRIRTEHFPLTLESARPSHTSQYLCASSEPGEGTDTQYFGPGTRLTVL.

In its sample, this clone was seen a few times. The chain has TRBV13 and TRBJ1-5, with 8 nucleotides matching TRBD1. The length of the CDR3 is 15 residues. From germline, CDR1 is PRHDT and CDR2 FYEKMQ (reference sequence). Germline trimming cut 0 bases from V and 6 bases from J; bases unmatched to any gene: 4. Here the CDR3 DNA reads TGTGCCAGCAGCTTAGGTACAGGGGGTGCTCAGCCCCAGCATTTT. Translation: CASSLGTGGAQPQHF.

By share of the sample, this clone is medium-sized. This chain links TRBV7-8 with TRBJ1-5; the match to TRBD1 covers 10 bases. Germline trimming cut 2 bases from V and 3 bases from J; bases unmatched to any gene: 4. In germline, CDR1 is SGHVS, CDR2 FQNEAQ. The CDR3 runs 16 residues. CDR3 nucleotides: TGTGCCAGCAGCTTAAGGACAGGGGGACCCAATCAGCCCCAGCATTTT. This gives the protein CASSLRTGGPNQPQHF.

This chain connects TRBV6-1 to TRBJ1-5; D unresolved. Looked up from germline, CDR1 is MNHNS and CDR2 is SASEGT. V was clipped by 4 bases and J by 0 bases, with 13 bases between them. This CDR3 has 16 amino acids. As DNA, the CDR3 is TGTGCCAGCAGTGTGTTTCGGGGTAATAGCAATCAGCCCCAGCATTTT. Protein product: CASSVFRGNSNQPQHF.

This chain links TRBV7-2 with TRBJ1-2; D is undetermined. CDR1 is SGHTA, CDR2 FQGNSA, per germline. CDR3 length equals 14 residues. V dropped 1 base and J dropped 10 bases, with 16 bases sitting between them. CDR3 loop: CASSLDIRARDYTF. The DNA of the CDR3 is TGTGCCAGCAGCTTAGATATCAGAGCCCGAGACTACACCTTC.

There are a few counts of this clone. The rearrangement uses TRBV25-1 and TRBJ2-2, with D perhaps TRBD2 (7 bases). Germline V gene data show CDR1 as MGHDK and CDR2 as SYGVNS. The CDR3 has 15 residues. V was pared by 6 bases and J by 6 bases, with 17 bases between. The CDR3 sequence is CASRGGDQESGELFF. DNA of the CDR3: TGTGCCAGCAGAGGGGGGGACCAAGAATCCGGGGAGCTGTTTTTT.

This clone is judged medium-sized (0.01 to 0.1%). V is TRBV6-5 and J is TRBJ1-2; D ambiguous. CDR1 is MNHEY, CDR2 SVGAGI, per germline. This CDR3 is built from 13 residues. V gave up 5 bases and J gave up 2 bases, with 9 bases separating them. The CDR3: CASSAGGNYGYTF. CDR3 DNA: TGTGCCAGCAGTGCGGGTGGAAACTATGGCTACACCTTC.

This chain joins TRBV7-9 and TRBJ1-5; D is uncertain. Per the germline V gene, CDR1 is SEHNR and CDR2 is FQNEAQ (reference sequence). V was trimmed by 4 bases and J by 6 bases, leaving 10 bases between them. The CDR3 length is 13 residues. CDR3 nucleotide sequence: TGTGCCAGCAGCTACTCACAGACTCAGCCCCAGCATTTT. It is translated as CASSYSQTQPQHF.

This chain connects TRBV25-1 to TRBJ1-1; a weak D match, TRBD1 (5 bases). Germline assignment: CDR1 MGHDK and CDR2 SYGVNS. V shed 5 bases and J shed 1 base, with 11 bases lying between them. CDR3 length: 14 amino acids. CDR3 sequence: CASSRYGQNTEAFF. As DNA, the CDR3 is TGTGCCAGCAGTCGTTATGGACAGAACACTGAAGCTTTCTTT.

The chain employs TRBV7-8 and TRBJ2-5; D gene uncertain. Germline values: CDR1 SGHVS, CDR2 FQNEAQ. The CDR3 has 13 residues. Trimming cost V 1 base and J 1 base, with 4 bases left between them. CDR3 loop: CASSLVPQETQYF. In nucleotides, the CDR3 is TGTGCCAGCAGCTTAGTTCCCCAAGAGACCCAGTACTTC. Based on the CDR3 plus reference TRBV7-8 and TRBJ2-5, the full variable domain is GAGVSQSPRYKVAKRGQDVALRCDPISGHVSLFWYQQALGQGPEFLTYFQNEAQLDKSGLPSDRFFAERPEGSVSTLKIQRTQQEDSAVYLCASSLVPQETQYFGPGTRLLVL.

The CDR3 sequence: CASRDSGGNQPQHF. DNA of the CDR3: TGTGCCAGCAGGGACTCAGGGGGCAATCAGCCCCAGCATTTT. The chain is built from TRBV7-2 and TRBJ1-5, with D tentatively TRBD1 (6 bases). Trimming cost V 6 bases and J 2 bases, with 11 bases left between them. CDR1 and CDR2 (germline): SGHTA, FQGNSA. The CDR3 is made up of 14 amino acids.

The rearrangement links TRBV29-1 to TRBJ2-7; 7 bases agree with TRBD1. Germline-derived CDR1 and CDR2 are SQVTM and ANQGSEA. Trimming took 0 bases from V and 4 from J; bases not matched to a gene: 3. The CDR3 spans 13 residues. As DNA, the CDR3 is TGCAGCGTTGAAGAATCACAGGGGTACGAGCAGTACTTC. It is translated as CSVEESQGYEQYF.